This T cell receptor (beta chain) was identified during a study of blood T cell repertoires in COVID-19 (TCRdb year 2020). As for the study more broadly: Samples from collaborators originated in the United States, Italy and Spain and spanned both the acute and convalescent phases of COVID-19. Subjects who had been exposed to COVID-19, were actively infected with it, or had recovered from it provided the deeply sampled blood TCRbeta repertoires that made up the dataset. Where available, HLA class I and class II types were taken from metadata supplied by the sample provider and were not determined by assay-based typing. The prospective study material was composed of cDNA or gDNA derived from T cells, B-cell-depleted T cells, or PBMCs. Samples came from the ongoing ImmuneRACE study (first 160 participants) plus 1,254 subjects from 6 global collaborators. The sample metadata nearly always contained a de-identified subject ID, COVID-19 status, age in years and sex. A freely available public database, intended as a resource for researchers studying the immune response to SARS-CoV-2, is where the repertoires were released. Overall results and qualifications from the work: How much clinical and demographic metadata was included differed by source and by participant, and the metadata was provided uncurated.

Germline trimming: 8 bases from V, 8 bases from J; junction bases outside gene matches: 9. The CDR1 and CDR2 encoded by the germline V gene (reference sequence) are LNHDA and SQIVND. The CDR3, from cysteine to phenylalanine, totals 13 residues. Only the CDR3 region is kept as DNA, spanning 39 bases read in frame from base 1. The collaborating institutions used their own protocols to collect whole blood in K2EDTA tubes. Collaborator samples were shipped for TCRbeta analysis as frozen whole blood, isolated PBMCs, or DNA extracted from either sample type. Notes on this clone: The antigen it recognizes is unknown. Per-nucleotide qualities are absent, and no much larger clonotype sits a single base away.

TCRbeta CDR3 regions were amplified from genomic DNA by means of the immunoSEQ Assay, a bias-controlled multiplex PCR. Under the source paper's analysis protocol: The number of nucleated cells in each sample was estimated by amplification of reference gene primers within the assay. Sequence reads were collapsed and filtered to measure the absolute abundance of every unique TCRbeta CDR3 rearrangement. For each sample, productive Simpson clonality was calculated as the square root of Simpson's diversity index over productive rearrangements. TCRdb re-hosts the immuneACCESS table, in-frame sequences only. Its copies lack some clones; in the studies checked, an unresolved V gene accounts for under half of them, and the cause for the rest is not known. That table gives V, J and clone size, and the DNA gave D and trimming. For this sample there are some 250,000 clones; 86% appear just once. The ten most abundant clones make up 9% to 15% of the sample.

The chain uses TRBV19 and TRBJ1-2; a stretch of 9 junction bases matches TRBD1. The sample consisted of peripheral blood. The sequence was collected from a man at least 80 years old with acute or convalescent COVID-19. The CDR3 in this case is CASGRDRASGYTF. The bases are TGTGCCAGTGGGAGGGACAGGGCTTCAGGCTACACCTTC. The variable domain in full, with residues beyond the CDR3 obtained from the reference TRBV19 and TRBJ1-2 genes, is DGGITQSPKYLFRKEGQNVTLSCEQNLNHDAMYWYRQDPGQGLRLIYYSQIVNDFQKGDIAEGYSVSREKKESFPLTVTSAQKNPTAFYLCASGRDRASGYTFGSGTRLTVV.